Each of the 4 T cell receptor beta chains below was sequenced from the same sample in a study of cytomegalovirus exposure and HLA in healthy donors. PCR used 60 Vbeta primers and 13 Jbeta primers. The assay was immunoSEQ multiplex PCR, and TCRdb's table has in-frame clones only and misses some. Seen here are about 190,000 clones, roughly four fifths observed once, and the top ten hold more than 8.5%. Sample: PBMCs. These receptors all stem from a woman in her forties or fifties in good health and CMV-seropositive.

Details on this clone: Within the sample, other DNA sequences also encode this same CDR3. This chain uses TRBV29-1 with TRBJ2-7; TRBD1 aligns across 12 bases. Trimming removed 7 bases from V and 2 bases from J; junction bases left unmatched: 9. The CDR3 runs 15 residues. Per germline, CDR1 SQVTM and CDR2 ANQGSEA. Written as DNA, the CDR3 is TGCAGCGCCCTACCTGGGACAGGGGGCACCTACGAGCAGTACTTC. Translation: CSALPGTGGTYEQYF.

V and J are TRBV6-1 and TRBJ1-1; no definite D call. V lost 2 bases and J lost 0, with 13 bases in between. The germline gives CDR1 MNHNS, CDR2 SASEGT. The CDR3 extends over 16 amino acids. The CDR3 loop is CASSEIEVNMNTEAFF. The DNA of the CDR3 is TGTGCCAGCAGTGAAATAGAGGTAAATATGAACACTGAAGCTTTCTTT.

This clone was picked up one time. The chain carries TRBV5-1 and TRBJ2-1, with 7 nucleotides matching TRBD2. Unmatched junction bases numbered 9, after V lost 4 bases and J lost 2 bases. The CDR3 runs 16 residues. Germline-derived CDR1 and CDR2 are SGHRS and YFSETQ. The CDR3 loop is CASSTEGLPTYNEQFF. Written as DNA, the CDR3 is TGCGCCAGCAGCACCGAGGGACTACCAACCTACAATGAGCAGTTCTTC.

V gene TRBV6-6 combines with J gene TRBJ2-1, with 7 bases fitting TRBD1. This CDR3 contains 15 residues. Germline CDR1 reads MNHNY; CDR2 reads SVGAGI (reference sequence). V was pared by 6 bases and J by 3 bases, with 8 bases of the junction left unmatched. CDR3 residues: CASRTTGSRYNEQFF. The CDR3 DNA reads as TGTGCCAGCAGAACGACAGGGTCCCGCTACAATGAGCAGTTCTTC.